Reported below is one T cell receptor beta chain. The source of the sample is a study of blood T cell repertoires in COVID-19. As for the study in general: Samples of COVID-19 (acute and convalescent) were obtained from the United States, Italy and Spain. PBMCs, B-cell-depleted T cells, or T cells provided the cDNA or gDNA that made up the material.

In Seattle, patients joined the study during active infection and were tracked longitudinally. The authors' processing: Reference gene primer amplification yielded estimated nucleated cell counts. The data were produced by immunoSEQ multiplex PCR, yet TCRdb's version contains in-frame clones alone and is incomplete. The DNA gave D and trimming, while V, J and clone size come from that table. The sample includes under 450,000 clones, approximately 90% of them seen just once. The CDR3 is 12 residues long. The germline V gene has CDR1 MNHEY and CDR2 SVGAGI. Trimming removed 5 bases from V and 3 bases from J, with 4 bases in between.

The source is a woman in her forties or fifties with COVID-19, enrolled during active disease. The rearrangement uses TRBV6-5 and TRBJ2-2; the D is unclear. The sequenced sample was peripheral blood. The DNA of the CDR3 is TGTGCCAGCAGTCTTTACACCGGGGAGCTGTTTTTT. It codes for CASSLYTGELFF.